The 26 T cell receptor beta chains presented below share a single source sample, sequenced in a study of blood T cells in healthy people across ages. Together with a sample-barcoded 5' primer, a J-beta primer mix was included in a second PCR lasting about 6 to 11 cycles. TCRdb analysed the 5' RACE reads with MiXCR anew, one entry per CDR3 protein. Of some 1.6 million distinct CDR3 sequences listed, about 31% are singletons. Sequences were obtained from blood. The receptors shown here come from a woman in her twenties or thirties in good health.

There are a few counts of this clonotype. The V and J genes are TRBV5-1 and TRBJ2-7; TRBD2 is a possible D gene (7 bases). This CDR3 has 15 amino acids. The V and J ends lost 4 bases and 2 bases respectively, with 16 bases between them. Germline V gives CDR1 SGHRS, CDR2 YFSETQ. The DNA of the CDR3 is TGCGCCAGCAGCCCGGGGGGCAGTCGCCCCTACGAGCAGTACTTC. This sequence encodes CASSPGGSRPYEQYF.

This clonotype was observed at least ten times. The rearrangement uses TRBV20-1 and TRBJ2-3, with TRBD2 as a possible D gene (5 bases). The CDR3 consists of 13 residues. Trimming stripped 1 base from V and 2 bases from J, with 7 bases between. Germline V gene lookup returns CDR1 DFQATT and CDR2 SNEGSKA (reference sequence). The chain's CDR3 is CSARGTLTDTQYF. Here the CDR3 DNA reads TGCAGTGCTAGAGGGACTCTCACAGATACGCAGTATTTT.

This clonotype was seen only a few times. The chain recombines TRBV6-2 or TRBV6-3 with TRBJ1-2, with D perhaps matching TRBD1 (5 bases). V dropped 8 bases and J dropped 3 bases, with 7 bases sitting between them. Germline V gene sequence: CDR1 MNHEY, CDR2 SVGEGT. The CDR3 consists of 11 residues. The DNA for the CDR3 is TGTGCCAGCCGGGGACACTATGGCTACACCTTC. It encodes CASRGHYGYTF.

The chain uses TRBV7-9 and TRBJ2-1; TRBD1 aligns across 7 bases. The germline V gene encodes CDR1 SEHNR and CDR2 FQNEAQ (reference sequence). The CDR3 contains 13 residues. The trim removed 5 bases at V and 8 bases at J, leaving 6 bases unmatched. The CDR3, as DNA: TGTGCCAGCAGCCCACCAACAGGGGATGAGCAGTTCTTC. Its protein product is CASSPPTGDEQFF.

The chain couples TRBV27 to TRBJ2-7; 12 bases fit TRBD2. Germline V gene lookup returns CDR1 MNHEY and CDR2 SMNVEV (reference sequence). This CDR3 region has 15 residues. V lost 7 bases, J lost 0 bases, and 4 bases stayed unmatched. This chain's CDR3 is CASNPTSGGSYEQYF. The CDR3 DNA reads TGTGCCAGCAACCCGACTAGCGGGGGCTCCTACGAGCAGTACTTC.

Concerning this clonotype itself: This clone may be a read error of a much larger clone one base away. V is TRBV6-5 and J is TRBJ2-1, with D tentatively TRBD1 (6 bases). The CDR3 length is 15 residues. Trimming shortened V by 4 bases and J by 3 bases, and 13 bases separated the two germline ends. Germline loops: CDR1 MNHEY, CDR2 SVGAGI. The CDR3: CASSSGQSGYNEQFF. CDR3 nucleotide sequence: TGTGCCAGCAGTTCCGGACAGAGTGGCTACAATGAGCAGTTCTTC.

This clonotype was seen at least ten times. V and J are TRBV5-5 and TRBJ2-6; D call uncertain. Trimming took off 4 bases at V and 4 bases at J, with 18 bases between the two ends. The CDR3 loop spans 17 amino acids. CDR1 is SGHKS and CDR2 is YYEKEE in the germline V gene (reference sequence). The CDR3, as DNA: TGTGCCAGCAGCCCCAGCCCCGGCTCATCGGGGGCCAACGTCCTGACTTTC. Its translation: CASSPSPGSSGANVLTF.

A remark on this clonotype: A read error is possible here, since a much larger clone lies one base away. The rearrangement links TRBV29-1 to TRBJ1-2; possible D gene TRBD1, 5 bases. V shed 3 bases and J shed 7 bases, with 15 bases lying between them. The length of the CDR3 is 13 residues. Germline CDR1 is SQVTM and CDR2 is ANQGSEA. CDR3 amino acids: CSVEYPGRSGYTF. The CDR3 bases are TGCAGCGTTGAGTATCCAGGGCGGAGTGGCTACACCTTC. Drawing the rest from reference TRBV29-1 and TRBJ1-2, the complete variable domain is SAVISQKPSRDICQRGTSLTIQCQVDSQVTMMFWYRQQPGQSLTLIATANQGSEATYESGFVIDKFPISRPNLTFSTLTVSNMSPEDSSIYLCSVEYPGRSGYTFGSGTRLTVV.

As for this clonotype: A much more abundant neighbour one base away suggests this may be a read error. V usage is TRBV12-3 or TRBV12-4 and J usage is TRBJ2-1; maybe TRBD2 (6 bases). The CDR3 length is 14 residues. The CDR3 region is CDSQGLPRVNEQFF. As DNA, the CDR3 is TGTGACAGCCAGGGACTTCCCCGGGTTAATGAGCAGTTCTTC.

This clonotype has ten or more counts. CDR3 bases: TGTGCCATCAGGGGGGCCCGTGGTAGGGGAGGCGGCCAAGAGACCCAGTACTTC. Translated: CAIRGARGRGGGQETQYF. The V call is TRBV10-3, the J call TRBJ2-5, with D tentatively TRBD1 or TRBD2 (6 bases each). With 6 bases removed from V and 1 base from J, the gap between germline ends came to 24 bases. The germline CDR1 and CDR2 sequences are ENHRY and SYGVKD. The CDR3 is 18 amino acids.

In its sample, this clonotype was seen a few times. The chain recombines TRBV7-2 with TRBJ2-7, with TRBD2 matching over 8 bases. The CDR3 runs to 16 residues. CDR1 is SGHTA and CDR2 is FQGNSA in the germline V gene. Unmatched junction bases numbered 7, after V lost 1 base and J lost 2 bases. This CDR3 reads CASSLGSGLDPYEQYF. CDR3 coding DNA: TGTGCCAGCAGCTTAGGTTCGGGACTAGACCCCTACGAGCAGTACTTC. Using reference TRBV7-2 and TRBJ2-7 for the parts outside the CDR3, the full variable domain is GAGVSQSPSNKVTEKGKDVELRCDPISGHTALYWYRQSLGQGLEFLIYFQGNSAPDKSGLPSDRFSAERTGGSVSTLTIQRTQQEDSAVYLCASSLGSGLDPYEQYFGPGTRLTVT.

This clonotype was picked up a small number of times. The chain carries TRBV5-1 and TRBJ1-2; 7 bases line up with TRBD1. J was trimmed by 4 bases and V by 0 bases; bases with no gene match: 3. The CDR3 sequence is 14 residues long. The germline V gene encodes CDR1 SGHRS and CDR2 YFSETQ. The CDR3 region is CASSLADRAYGYTF. The CDR3 DNA follows: TGCGCCAGCAGCTTGGCCGACAGGGCCTATGGCTACACCTTC.

This clonotype occurred a few times. This chain joins TRBV30 and TRBJ2-6, with no clear D. Deletions cut 2 bases from V and 1 base from J, with 6 bases between. The CDR3 totals 14 residues. Germline V lookup: CDR1 GTSNPN, CDR2 SVGIG (reference sequence). CDR3 region: CAWSSGSGANVLTF. In DNA form, the CDR3 reads TGTGCCTGGAGTTCGGGTTCTGGGGCCAACGTCCTGACTTTC.

Many counts were recorded for this clonotype. This chain links TRBV29-1 with TRBJ2-5, with 16 bases matching TRBD2. The ends lost 4 bases at V and 4 bases at J; junction bases unmatched: 6. The CDR3 has 16 residues. The germline gives CDR1 SQVTM, CDR2 ANQGSEA. As DNA, the CDR3 is TGCAGCGTTGGCGGGACTAGCGGGGGGGCCCGAGAGACCCAGTACTTC. Translation gives CSVGGTSGGARETQYF. Using reference TRBV29-1 and TRBJ2-5 for the parts outside the CDR3, the full variable domain is SAVISQKPSRDICQRGTSLTIQCQVDSQVTMMFWYRQQPGQSLTLIATANQGSEATYESGFVIDKFPISRPNLTFSTLTVSNMSPEDSSIYLCSVGGTSGGARETQYFGPGTRLLVL.

This clonotype is a singleton in its sample. The CDR3 sequence: CASRARGGSGSMETQYF. CDR3 sequence (DNA): TGTGCCAGCAGAGCCAGGGGGGGGAGCGGGAGTATGGAGACCCAGTACTTC. The rearrangement links TRBV12-3 or TRBV12-4 to TRBJ2-7; weak D call: TRBD2 (8 bases). Matching the DNA end better, TRBJ2-5 makes the J call doubtful. The CDR3 has 17 residues.

Regarding this clonotype: A much larger clone sits a single nucleotide away, making a read error possible. The V gene is TRBV5-6, the J gene TRBJ2-3; TRBD2 matches 10 bases. The CDR3 spans 16 residues. The junction had 6 bases not matched to a gene; V was cut back by 4 bases and J by 1 base. CDR1 SGHDT and CDR2 YYEEEE come from the germline V gene. The DNA of the CDR3 is TGTGCCAGCAGCATCGCCGGGACTAGCGGCACAGATACGCAGTATTTT. Translating gives CASSIAGTSGTDTQYF.

This chain joins TRBV4-1 and TRBJ1-1; TRBD1 aligns across 8 bases. The junction had 5 bases not matched to a gene; V was cut back by 5 bases and J by 0 bases. CDR1 is MGHRA, CDR2 YSYEKL, per germline. CDR3 size: 15 residues. The CDR3 reads CASSKRTGMNTEAFF. CDR3 DNA: TGCGCCAGCAGCAAGCGGACAGGGATGAACACTGAAGCTTTCTTT.

The rearrangement uses TRBV3-1 and TRBJ1-1, with D perhaps matching TRBD1 (5 bases). Germline values: CDR1 LGHDT, CDR2 YNNKEL (reference sequence). Trimming took 4 bases from V and 10 from J, leaving 19 bases between them. CDR3 length: 14 amino acids. DNA for the CDR3: TGTGCCAGCAGCCTCGGGTCGGGGGAGCGGGGAGCTTTCTTT. This codes for CASSLGSGERGAFF.

The chain employs TRBV7-2 and TRBJ2-3; a possible D gene is TRBD2 (6 bases). CDR1 and CDR2 (germline): SGHTA, FQGNSA. V lost 2 bases, J lost 0 bases, and 12 bases lay in between. The CDR3 has 16 residues. CDR3 residues: CASSLRASVSTDTQYF. Written as DNA, the CDR3 is TGTGCCAGCAGCTTAAGGGCTAGCGTCAGCACAGATACGCAGTATTTT.

This clonotype appeared a few times. The genes are TRBV12-3 or TRBV12-4 and TRBJ2-5; TRBD2 agrees at 12 bases. Near its end, the DNA agrees better with TRBJ2-7, so the J call may be wrong. The CDR3 sequence is 15 residues long. CDR3 region: CASSNKGLAGYEQYF. The CDR3 DNA sequence: TGTGCCAGCAGTAACAAAGGACTAGCGGGATACGAGCAGTACTTC.

This chain joins TRBV28 and TRBJ2-1, with 7 bases matching TRBD2. Trimming at V came to 7 bases and at J to 1 base, leaving 13 bases not matched to a gene. In germline, CDR1 is MDHEN, CDR2 SYDVKM. This CDR3 region has 17 residues. CDR3 in amino acids: CASTLGGSRGSYNEQFF. The CDR3 DNA reads TGTGCCAGCACCTTGGGGGGGAGTAGGGGTTCCTACAATGAGCAGTTCTTC.

This chain links TRBV4-1 with TRBJ2-6; D is uncertain. Germline assignment: CDR1 MGHRA and CDR2 YSYEKL. V was pared by 11 bases and J by 0 bases, with 11 bases between. The CDR3 runs to 14 residues. The CDR3 coding sequence is TGCGCCGAGCCAATTTTCTCTGGGGCCAACGTCCTGACTTTC. It specifies CAEPIFSGANVLTF.

As concerns this clonotype: The junction differs from germline at one of its ends, possibly a read error. This chain connects TRBV5-5 to TRBJ2-3; a possible D gene is TRBD1 (6 bases). Germline CDR1 SGHKS, CDR2 YYEKEE (reference sequence). CDR3 length equals 15 residues. The CDR3 nucleotides are TGTGCCAGCAGCTACGGGACATTCCTCGCAGATACGCGGTATTTT. The encoded protein is CASSYGTFLADTRYF.

In this sample, this clonotype turned up a few times. One end of the junction does not line up with germline, which may come from a read error. The CDR3 is CVSSLMPKNIQYF. DNA for the CDR3: TGTGTCAGCAGCTTAATGCCCAAAAACATTCAGTACTTC. The rearrangement links TRBV7-2 to TRBJ2-4; no definite D call. Germline assignment: CDR1 SGHTA and CDR2 FQGNSA. The CDR3 has 13 amino acids.

On this clonotype: One end of the junction is discordant with germline, which a read error may explain. The chain joins TRBV20-1 to TRBJ2-5; 7 bases are a match to TRBD1. Germline V gene sequence: CDR1 DFQATT, CDR2 SNEGSKA (reference sequence). CDR3 size: 15 residues. As DNA, the CDR3 is TGCAGTGCTGGAGAGGGGACAGCTACCAAGGAGACCCAGTACTTC. Protein: CSAGEGTATKETQYF.

As to this clonotype: A junction end diverges from the germline sequence, so it may reflect a read error. J is TRBJ2-6 and V is TRBV7-3; 10 positions match TRBD2. The CDR3 has 18 residues. Germline V CDR1 and CDR2: SGHTA, FQGTGA. The CDR3 sequence: CASSLDGLAASGVNVLTF. In nucleotides, the CDR3 is TGTGCCAGCAGCTTAGATGGACTAGCGGCCTCTGGGGTCAACGTCCTGACTTTC.